The 9 T cell receptor beta chains below come from one sample, sequenced in a study of neurological immune-mediated disorders (dated by TCRdb to between 2018 and 2021). The meaning of the sample's time point label: technical triplicate 2. Preparation of the library involved 5' RACE. Sequenced on an Illumina HiSeq 2500. TCRdb passed the public sequencing reads through fastp at Q25 and MiXCR, retaining productive beta sequences. CDR3 protein duplicates are merged, each entry listing the most common genes and DNA. For this sample the table gives more than 50,000 distinct CDR3 sequences, of which under 30% were detected only once. Over 4.5% of the sample belongs to the ten largest clones. The sequenced sample consisted of PBMCs. These TCRs come from a man aged 55 to 70 with HTLV-1-associated myelopathy (HAM/TSP).

This chain joins TRBV12-3 or TRBV12-4 and TRBJ1-4, with D tentatively TRBD1 (6 bases). V lost 3 bases, J lost 8 bases, and 13 bases lay in between. CDR3 length equals 14 residues. In nucleotides, the CDR3 is TGTGCCAGCAGTTTCACAGGGAAGTCCGAAAAACTGTTTTTT. Its translation is CASSFTGKSEKLFF.

This clonotype showed up many times. The V gene is TRBV27, the J gene TRBJ2-1, with D unresolved. V gave up 5 bases and J gave up 12 bases, with 17 bases separating them. Germline values: CDR1 MNHEY, CDR2 SMNVEV (reference sequence). The CDR3 is 13 residues long. CDR3 nucleotides: TGTGCCAGCAGTCAGACCACCCTAGAGCGGCAGTTCTTC. This gives the protein CASSQTTLERQFF.

This clonotype was counted a single time. This chain connects TRBV5-1 to TRBJ2-5; perhaps D is TRBD1 or TRBD2 (7 bases each). Germline V CDR1 and CDR2: SGHRS, YFSETQ. The CDR3 is made up of 16 amino acids. V shed 0 bases and J shed 4 bases, with 16 bases lying between them. The CDR3 loop reads CASSLALGGGGETQYF. In nucleotides, the CDR3 is TGCGCCAGCAGCTTGGCCCTGGGAGGGGGCGGAGAGACCCAGTACTTC. The full variable domain, rest sourced from reference TRBV5-1 and TRBJ2-5, is KAGVTQTPRYLIKTRGQQVTLSCSPISGHRSVSWYQQTPGQGLQFLFEYFSETQRNKGNFPGRFSGRQFSNSRSEMNVSTLELGDSALYLCASSLALGGGGETQYFGPGTRLLVL.

This clonotype was seen many times. The chain employs TRBV5-1 and TRBJ2-7; 12 nucleotides match TRBD2. Germline V lookup: CDR1 SGHRS, CDR2 YFSETQ. This CDR3 contains 16 residues. V was clipped by 0 bases and J by 6 bases; unmatched bases: 7. This CDR3 is CASSLALAGGRGEQYF. CDR3 nucleotide sequence: TGCGCCAGCAGCTTGGCTCTAGCGGGAGGGCGAGGCGAGCAGTACTTC.

This clonotype has ten or more counts. The V gene is TRBV14, the J gene TRBJ2-2; unclear D gene. Trimming shortened V by 7 bases and J by 6 bases, and 12 bases separated the two germline ends. The CDR3 extends over 13 amino acids. Germline CDR1 is SGHDN and CDR2 is FVKESK. The CDR3 sequence is CASNSAHAGELFF. CDR3 in DNA: TGTGCCAGCAACTCGGCGCATGCCGGGGAGCTGTTTTTT.

In its sample, this clonotype was seen many times. The chain couples TRBV4-1 to TRBJ1-2, with D uncertain. V shed 0 bases and J shed 7 bases, with 15 bases lying between them. The CDR3 is 15 amino acids. Germline CDR1 reads MGHRA; CDR2 reads YSYEKL. CDR3 residues: CASSQDGNGVSGYTF. The CDR3 coding sequence is TGCGCCAGCAGCCAAGATGGAAACGGGGTGAGTGGCTACACCTTC.

At least ten counts were recorded for this clonotype. The chain joins TRBV6-5 to TRBJ2-7, with D tentatively TRBD2 (7 bases). Germline values: CDR1 MNHEY, CDR2 SVGAGI. V was pared by 7 bases and J by 0 bases, with 13 bases between. CDR3 length equals 14 residues. CDR3 in DNA: TGTGCCAGCAAGGGGGGGGGCAGCTCCTACGAGCAGTACTTC. This sequence encodes CASKGGGSSYEQYF.

This clonotype was seen repeatedly, ten times or more. The chain carries TRBV5-1 and TRBJ2-1; D gene unclear. The CDR3 is made up of 15 amino acids. CDR1 and CDR2 (germline): SGHRS, YFSETQ. V was cut by 0 bases and J by 14 bases, with 21 bases left in between. The DNA of the CDR3 is TGCGCCAGCAGCTTGGAAATTCGTCCGGGTATCAAGAAGTTCTTC. It yields the protein CASSLEIRPGIKKFF. Full variable domain (outside the CDR3, taken from reference TRBV5-1 and TRBJ2-1): KAGVTQTPRYLIKTRGQQVTLSCSPISGHRSVSWYQQTPGQGLQFLFEYFSETQRNKGNFPGRFSGRQFSNSRSEMNVSTLELGDSALYLCASSLEIRPGIKKFFGPGTRLTVL.

This clonotype was seen repeatedly, ten times or more. J is TRBJ1-1 and V is TRBV24-1, with D uncertain. CDR1 is KGHDR and CDR2 is SFDVKD in the germline V gene. Trimming shortened V by 9 bases and J by 5 bases, and 21 bases separated the two germline ends. The CDR3 covers 15 residues. For the CDR3, the DNA is TGTGCCACCCCCAAAGTTCCTGTAGAACATACTGAAGCTTTCTTT. Encoded protein: CATPKVPVEHTEAFF.